The rows below give T cell receptor beta chains drawn from one sample of a study of shared clonotypes between healthy human individuals. Data came from immunoSEQ multiplex PCR; TCRdb stores just in-frame clones and leaves some out. The data show 400,000 to 600,000 clones, about 79% seen once. Sequenced material: PBMCs. The receptors come from a woman in her thirties or forties in good health. Some clones in this sample may be carry-over from other donors' samples. CDR3s include the opening cysteine and the closing phenylalanine or tryptophan. The order of the fields is clone size, J gene, D gene, V gene, CDR3 protein, CDR3 DNA. D genes are given only for firm matches. Size values are once, few and many counts, or a class for expanded clones, and some rows have none.

size: NA
J: TRBJ1-5
D: NA
V: TRBV15
CDR3: CATSFEGQPQHF
DNA: TGTGCCACCAGCTTCGAAGGGCAGCCCCAGCATTTT

size: NA
J: TRBJ2-7
D: NA
V: TRBV7-2
CDR3: CASSLFTAPSYEQYF
DNA: TGTGCCAGCAGCTTATTTACAGCCCCCTCCTACGAGCAGTACTTC

size: NA
J: TRBJ2-2
D: TRBD1
V: TRBV6-5
CDR3: CASRRQGAGELFF
DNA: TGTGCCAGCAGGAGACAGGGGGCCGGGGAGCTGTTTTTT

size: NA
J: TRBJ1-1
D: TRBD1
V: TRBV27
CDR3: CASSFQRQGVGTEAFF
DNA: TGTGCCAGCAGTTTTCAGAGACAGGGGGTGGGTACTGAAGCTTTCTTT

size: once
J: TRBJ2-2
D: NA
V: TRBV30
CDR3: CAWGRSTGELFF
DNA: TGTGCCTGGGGAAGATCGACCGGGGAGCTGTTTTTT

size: NA
J: TRBJ2-7
D: NA
V: TRBV28
CDR3: CASSGIRKSGSYEQYF
DNA: TGTGCCAGCAGTGGCATCAGGAAAAGCGGCTCCTACGAGCAGTACTTC

size: NA
J: TRBJ2-7
D: TRBD2
V: TRBV7-2
CDR3: CASSPGLAGGREQYF
DNA: TGTGCCAGCAGCCCAGGACTAGCGGGAGGTCGCGAGCAGTACTTC

size: NA
J: TRBJ2-5
D: TRBD2
V: TRBV7-9
CDR3: CASSPHGLAGVVETQYF
DNA: TGTGCCAGCAGCCCCCACGGACTAGCGGGAGTTGTAGAGACCCAGTACTTC

size: many
J: TRBJ2-3
D: TRBD1
V: TRBV5-1
CDR3: CASSLGQTTDTQYF
DNA: TGCGCCAGCAGTCTGGGACAGACCACAGATACGCAGTATTTT

size: NA
J: TRBJ2-1
D: NA
V: TRBV18
CDR3: CASSPPKGSGDNNEQFF
DNA: TGTGCCAGCTCACCACCGAAGGGTAGCGGAGATAACAATGAGCAGTTCTTC

size: NA
J: TRBJ2-7
D: TRBD2
V: TRBV7-8
CDR3: CASSTPTSGSAYEQYF
DNA: TGTGCCAGCAGCACACCGACTAGCGGGAGCGCCTACGAGCAGTACTTC

size: NA
J: TRBJ1-1
D: NA
V: TRBV30
CDR3: CAYQEGGRPGNTEAFF
DNA: TGTGCCTATCAAGAGGGAGGGCGGCCGGGGAACACTGAAGCTTTCTTT

size: NA
J: TRBJ1-4
D: NA
V: TRBV28
CDR3: CASVGPGTAHEKLFF
DNA: TGTGCCAGCGTGGGGCCGGGGACGGCCCATGAAAAACTGTTTTTT

size: NA
J: TRBJ2-7
D: NA
V: TRBV7-6
CDR3: CASSLIPAGSYEQYF
DNA: TGTGCCAGCAGCTTAATTCCGGCGGGATCCTACGAGCAGTACTTC

size: NA
J: TRBJ2-1
D: TRBD2
V: TRBV7-9
CDR3: CASSFGLAGEGEQFF
DNA: TGTGCCAGCAGCTTTGGGCTAGCGGGAGAGGGTGAGCAGTTCTTC

size: NA
J: TRBJ2-7
D: NA
V: TRBV10-3
CDR3: CAISESFQPVAYEQYF
DNA: TGTGCCATCAGTGAGTCGTTCCAGCCGGTAGCCTACGAGCAGTACTTC

size: NA
J: TRBJ1-4
D: NA
V: TRBV7-2
CDR3: CASSLNRFSAEKLFF
DNA: TGTGCCAGCAGCTTAAATCGGTTTTCGGCAGAAAAACTGTTTTTT

size: NA
J: TRBJ2-1
D: TRBD2
V: TRBV4-3
CDR3: CASSQYDGRFNEQFF
DNA: TGCGCCAGCAGCCAATATGACGGGAGGTTCAATGAGCAGTTCTTC

size: NA
J: TRBJ2-7
D: TRBD1
V: TRBV25-1
CDR3: CASSTGTGPYEQYF
DNA: TGTGCCAGCTCCACCGGGACAGGGCCCTACGAGCAGTACTTC

size: NA
J: TRBJ2-7
D: TRBD1
V: TRBV7-2
CDR3: CASRFRDRGGYEQYF
DNA: TGTGCCAGCAGGTTTAGGGACAGGGGAGGGTACGAGCAGTACTTC

size: NA
J: TRBJ1-6
D: TRBD1
V: TRBV2
CDR3: CASLGQINSPLHF
DNA: TGTGCCAGCCTGGGACAGATAAATTCACCCCTCCACTTT

size: NA
J: TRBJ2-7
D: NA
V: TRBV6-5
CDR3: CASSLPGHPEQYF
DNA: TGTGCCAGCAGCTTACCGGGACATCCCGAGCAGTACTTC

size: NA
J: TRBJ1-1
D: NA
V: TRBV21-1
CDR3: CASRGRDTEAFF
DNA: TGTGCCAGCAGGGGGCGGGACACTGAAGCTTTCTTT

size: NA
J: TRBJ1-5
D: NA
V: TRBV7-9
CDR3: CASSLASQHQPQHF
DNA: TGTGCCAGCAGCTTAGCGTCCCAGCATCAGCCCCAGCATTTT

size: NA
J: TRBJ1-6
D: TRBD1
V: TRBV7-9
CDR3: CASSFGTGRNSPLHF
DNA: TGTGCCAGCAGCTTTGGGACAGGGCGTAATTCACCCCTCCACTTT

size: NA
J: TRBJ1-3
D: NA
V: TRBV9
CDR3: CASSVGQPFSGNTIYF
DNA: TGTGCCAGCAGCGTAGGCCAGCCATTCTCTGGAAACACCATATATTTT

size: few
J: TRBJ2-7
D: TRBD1
V: TRBV18
CDR3: CASSPPGQGYEQYF
DNA: TGTGCCAGCTCACCGCCGGGACAGGGCTACGAGCAGTACTTC

size: NA
J: TRBJ2-7
D: NA
V: TRBV6-1
CDR3: CASSEANGVLVQYF
DNA: TGTGCCAGCAGTGAAGCGAACGGGGTGTTGGTGCAGTACTTC